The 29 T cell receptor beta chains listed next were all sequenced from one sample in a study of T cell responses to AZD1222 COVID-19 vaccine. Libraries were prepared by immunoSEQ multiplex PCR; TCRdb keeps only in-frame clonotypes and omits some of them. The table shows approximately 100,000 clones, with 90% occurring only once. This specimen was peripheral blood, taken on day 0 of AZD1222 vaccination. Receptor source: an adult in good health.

CDR3: CASSVEGTGFGNEQFF. The CDR3 region has the DNA TGTGCCAGCAGCGTAGAAGGGACAGGCTTTGGAAATGAGCAGTTCTTC. This chain joins TRBV9 and TRBJ2-1; 8 bases match TRBD1. The germline CDR1 and CDR2 sequences are SGDLS and YYNGEE. V dropped 0 bases and J dropped 7; count of bases not matched to a gene: 9. There are 16 residues in the CDR3. Supplemented by reference TRBV9 and TRBJ2-1, the full variable domain reads DSGVTQTPKHLITATGQRVTLRCSPRSGDLSVYWYQQSLDQGLQFLIQYYNGEERAKGNILERFSAQQFPDLHSELNLSSLELGDSALYFCASSVEGTGFGNEQFFGPGTRLTVL.

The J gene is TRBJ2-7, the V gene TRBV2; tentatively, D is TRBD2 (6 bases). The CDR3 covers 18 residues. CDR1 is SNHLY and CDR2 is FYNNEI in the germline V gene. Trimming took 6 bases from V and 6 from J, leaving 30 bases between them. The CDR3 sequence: CASRERTQWDSPEVEQYF. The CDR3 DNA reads TGTGCCAGCAGGGAAAGGACCCAATGGGACTCCCCGGAGGTCGAGCAGTACTTC.

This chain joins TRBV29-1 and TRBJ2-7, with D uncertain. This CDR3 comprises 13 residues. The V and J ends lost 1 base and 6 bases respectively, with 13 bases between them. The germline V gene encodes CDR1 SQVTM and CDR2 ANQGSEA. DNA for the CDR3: TGCAGCGTTGAAGGTAAAGGGTTAGGCGAGCAGTACTTC. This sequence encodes CSVEGKGLGEQYF.

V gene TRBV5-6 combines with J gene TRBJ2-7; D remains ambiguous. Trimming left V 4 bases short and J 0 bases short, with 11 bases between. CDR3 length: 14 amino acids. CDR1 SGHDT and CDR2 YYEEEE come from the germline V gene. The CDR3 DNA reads TGTGCCAGCAGCCCACGGTCCGACTCCTACGAGCAGTACTTC. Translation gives CASSPRSDSYEQYF.

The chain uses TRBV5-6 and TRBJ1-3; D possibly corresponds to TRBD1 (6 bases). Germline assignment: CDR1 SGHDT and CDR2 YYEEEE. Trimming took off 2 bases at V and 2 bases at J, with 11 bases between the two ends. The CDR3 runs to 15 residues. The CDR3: CASSLVSGAGNTIYF. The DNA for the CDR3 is TGTGCCAGCAGCTTAGTTTCAGGGGCTGGAAACACCATATATTTT.

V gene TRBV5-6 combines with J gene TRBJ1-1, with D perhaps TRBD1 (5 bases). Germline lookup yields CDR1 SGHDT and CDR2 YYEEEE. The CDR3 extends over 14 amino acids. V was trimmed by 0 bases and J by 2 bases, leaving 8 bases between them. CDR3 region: CASSLGGTNTEAFF. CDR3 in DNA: TGTGCCAGCAGCTTGGGGGGGACCAACACTGAAGCTTTCTTT.

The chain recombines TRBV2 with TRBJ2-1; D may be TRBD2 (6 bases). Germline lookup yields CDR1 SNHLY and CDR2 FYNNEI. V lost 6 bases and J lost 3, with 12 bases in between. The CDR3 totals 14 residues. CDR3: CASREGINYNEQFF. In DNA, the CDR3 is TGTGCCAGCAGGGAGGGGATAAACTACAATGAGCAGTTCTTC.

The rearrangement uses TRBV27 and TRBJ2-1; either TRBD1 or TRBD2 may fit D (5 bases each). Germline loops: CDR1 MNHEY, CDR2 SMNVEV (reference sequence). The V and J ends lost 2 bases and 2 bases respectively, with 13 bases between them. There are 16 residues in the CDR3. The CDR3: CASSLGASGPYNEQFF. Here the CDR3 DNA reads TGTGCCAGCAGTTTAGGGGCGAGCGGTCCCTACAATGAGCAGTTCTTC.

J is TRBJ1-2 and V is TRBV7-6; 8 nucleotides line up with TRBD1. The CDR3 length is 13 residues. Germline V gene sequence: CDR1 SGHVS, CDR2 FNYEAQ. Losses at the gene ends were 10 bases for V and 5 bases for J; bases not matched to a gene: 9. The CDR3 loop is CAIWDRRGYGYTF. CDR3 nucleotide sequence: TGTGCCATCTGGGACAGGAGGGGGTATGGCTACACCTTC.

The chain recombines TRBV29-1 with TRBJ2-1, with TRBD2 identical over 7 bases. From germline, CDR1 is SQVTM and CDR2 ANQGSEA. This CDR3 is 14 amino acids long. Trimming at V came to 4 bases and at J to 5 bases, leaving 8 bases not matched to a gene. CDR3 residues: CSVVTRGSHNEQFF. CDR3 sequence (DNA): TGCAGCGTTGTGACGCGGGGGTCCCACAATGAGCAGTTCTTC.

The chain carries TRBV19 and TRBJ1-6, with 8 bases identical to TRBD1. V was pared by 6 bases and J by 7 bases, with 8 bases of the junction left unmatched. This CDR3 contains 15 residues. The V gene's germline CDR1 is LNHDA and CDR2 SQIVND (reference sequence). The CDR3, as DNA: TGTGCCAGTAGCTCCTGGACAGGGCCGAATTCACCCCTCCACTTT. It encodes CASSSWTGPNSPLHF.

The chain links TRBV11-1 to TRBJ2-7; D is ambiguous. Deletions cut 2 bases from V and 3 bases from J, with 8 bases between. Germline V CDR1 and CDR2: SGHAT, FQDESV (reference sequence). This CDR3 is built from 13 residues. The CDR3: CASSLQAGYEQYF. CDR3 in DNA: TGTGCCAGCAGCTTACAGGCTGGCTACGAGCAGTACTTC.

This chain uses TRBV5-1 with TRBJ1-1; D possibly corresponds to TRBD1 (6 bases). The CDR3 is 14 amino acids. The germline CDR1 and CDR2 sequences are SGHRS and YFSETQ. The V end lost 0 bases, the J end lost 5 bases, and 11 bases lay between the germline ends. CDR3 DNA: TGCGCCAGCAGCTTGGGGCAGGGGTGGACTGAAGCTTTCTTT. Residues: CASSLGQGWTEAFF.

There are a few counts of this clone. CDR3 in DNA: TGTGCCAGCGAGGGGAGGAAGGAGACCCAGTACTTC. Translation: CASEGRKETQYF. The rearrangement links TRBV7-9 to TRBJ2-5, with TRBD2 as a possible D gene (6 bases). Trimming pared 8 bases from V and 5 bases from J, leaving 12 bases between. Looked up from germline, CDR1 is SEHNR and CDR2 is FQNEAQ (reference sequence). The CDR3 is 12 residues long.

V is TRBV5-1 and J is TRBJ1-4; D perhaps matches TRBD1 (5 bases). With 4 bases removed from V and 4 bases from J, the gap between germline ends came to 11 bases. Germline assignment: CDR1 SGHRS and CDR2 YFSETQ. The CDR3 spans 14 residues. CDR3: CASSMDTDNEKLFF. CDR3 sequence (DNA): TGCGCCAGCAGCATGGACACGGATAATGAAAAACTGTTTTTT. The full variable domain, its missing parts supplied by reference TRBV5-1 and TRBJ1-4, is KAGVTQTPRYLIKTRGQQVTLSCSPISGHRSVSWYQQTPGQGLQFLFEYFSETQRNKGNFPGRFSGRQFSNSRSEMNVSTLELGDSALYLCASSMDTDNEKLFFGSGTQLSVL.

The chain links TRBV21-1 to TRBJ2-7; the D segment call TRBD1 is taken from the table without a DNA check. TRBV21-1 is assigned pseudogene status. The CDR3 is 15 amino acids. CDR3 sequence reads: CASLGDRGSTYEQYF. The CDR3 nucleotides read TGTGCCAGCTTAGGGGACAGGGGATCGACCTACGAGCAGTACTTC.

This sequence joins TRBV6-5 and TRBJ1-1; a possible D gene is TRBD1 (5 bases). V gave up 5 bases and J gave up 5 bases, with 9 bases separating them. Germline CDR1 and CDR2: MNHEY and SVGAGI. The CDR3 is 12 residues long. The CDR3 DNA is TGTGCCAGCAGTACCGGGACGACTGAAGCTTTCTTT. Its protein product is CASSTGTTEAFF.

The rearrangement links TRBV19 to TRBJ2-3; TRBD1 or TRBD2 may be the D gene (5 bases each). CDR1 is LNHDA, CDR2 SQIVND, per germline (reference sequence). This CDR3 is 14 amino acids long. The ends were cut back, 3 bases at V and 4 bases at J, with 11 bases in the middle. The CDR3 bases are TGTGCCAGTAGTATCGGGGCGGTTGCAGATACGCAGTATTTT. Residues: CASSIGAVADTQYF.

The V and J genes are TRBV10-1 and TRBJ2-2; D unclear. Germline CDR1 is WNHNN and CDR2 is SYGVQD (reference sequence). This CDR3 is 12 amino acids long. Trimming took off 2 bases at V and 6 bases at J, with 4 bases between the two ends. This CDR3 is CASSEPPGELFF. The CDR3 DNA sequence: TGCGCCAGCAGTGAGCCCCCCGGGGAGCTGTTTTTT.

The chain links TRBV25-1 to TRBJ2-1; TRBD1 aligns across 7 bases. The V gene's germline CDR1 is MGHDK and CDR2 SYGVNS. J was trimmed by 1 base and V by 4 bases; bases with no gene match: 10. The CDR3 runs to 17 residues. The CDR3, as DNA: TGTGCCAGCAGTGTAGGTTGGGGGACAGAATCCTACAATGAGCAGTTCTTC. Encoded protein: CASSVGWGTESYNEQFF.

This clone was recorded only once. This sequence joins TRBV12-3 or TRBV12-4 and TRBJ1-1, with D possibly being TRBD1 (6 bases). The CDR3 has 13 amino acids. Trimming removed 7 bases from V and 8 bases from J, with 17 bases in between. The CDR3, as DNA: TGTGCCAGCATCCTTGTCGGTAGGGGGGAAGCTTTCTTT. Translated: CASILVGRGEAFF.

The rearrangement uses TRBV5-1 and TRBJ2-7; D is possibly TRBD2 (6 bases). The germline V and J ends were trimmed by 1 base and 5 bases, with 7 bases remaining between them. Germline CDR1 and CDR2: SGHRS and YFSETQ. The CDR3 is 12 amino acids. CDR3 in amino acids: CASSLWGDEQYF. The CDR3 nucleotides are TGCGCCAGCAGCTTGTGGGGGGACGAGCAGTACTTC.

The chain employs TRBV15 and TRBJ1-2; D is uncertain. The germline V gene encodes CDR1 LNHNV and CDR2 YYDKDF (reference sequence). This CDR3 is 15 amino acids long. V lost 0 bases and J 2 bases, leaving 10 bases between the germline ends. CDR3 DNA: TGTGCCACCAGCAGAGAGATAGGACTGAACTATGGCTACACCTTC. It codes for CATSREIGLNYGYTF.

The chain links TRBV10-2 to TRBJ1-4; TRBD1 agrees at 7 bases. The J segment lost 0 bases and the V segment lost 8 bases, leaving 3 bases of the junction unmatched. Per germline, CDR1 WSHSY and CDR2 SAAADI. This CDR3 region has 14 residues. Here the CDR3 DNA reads TGCGCCAGCTCAGGGGGGGCAACTAATGAAAAACTGTTTTTT. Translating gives CASSGGATNEKLFF.

CDR3 amino acids: CATSESGASEQFF. Written as DNA, the CDR3 is TGTGCCACCAGTGAATCAGGGGCCAGTGAGCAGTTCTTC. This chain uses TRBV24-1 with TRBJ2-1, with D possibly being TRBD1 (6 bases). Germline CDR1 is KGHDR and CDR2 is SFDVKD. V was trimmed by 4 bases and J by 9 bases, leaving 12 bases between them. The CDR3 is made up of 13 amino acids.

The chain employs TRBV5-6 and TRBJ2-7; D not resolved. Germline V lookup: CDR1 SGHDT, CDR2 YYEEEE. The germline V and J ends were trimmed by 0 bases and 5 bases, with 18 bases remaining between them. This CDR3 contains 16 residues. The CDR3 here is CASSLAGSGPKDEQYF. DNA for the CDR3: TGTGCCAGCAGCTTGGCCGGCTCGGGCCCCAAGGACGAGCAGTACTTC. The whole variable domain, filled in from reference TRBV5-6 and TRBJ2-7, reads DAGVTQSPTHLIKTRGQQVTLRCSPKSGHDTVSWYQQALGQGPQFIFQYYEEEERQRGNFPDRFSGHQFPNYSSELNVNALLLGDSALYLCASSLAGSGPKDEQYFGPGTRLTVT.

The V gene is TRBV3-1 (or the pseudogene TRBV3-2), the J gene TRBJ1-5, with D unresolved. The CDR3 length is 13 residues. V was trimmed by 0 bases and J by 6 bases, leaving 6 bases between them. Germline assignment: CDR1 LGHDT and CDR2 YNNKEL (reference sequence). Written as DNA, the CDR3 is TGTGCCAGCAGCCAAGATGCGGGTCAGCCCCAGCATTTT. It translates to CASSQDAGQPQHF.

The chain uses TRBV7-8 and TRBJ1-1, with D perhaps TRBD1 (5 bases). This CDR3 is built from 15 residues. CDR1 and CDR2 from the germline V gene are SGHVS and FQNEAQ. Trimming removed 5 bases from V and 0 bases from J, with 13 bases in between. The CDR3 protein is CASSPGQTMNTEAFF. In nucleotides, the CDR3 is TGTGCCAGCAGCCCGGGGCAGACGATGAACACTGAAGCTTTCTTT.

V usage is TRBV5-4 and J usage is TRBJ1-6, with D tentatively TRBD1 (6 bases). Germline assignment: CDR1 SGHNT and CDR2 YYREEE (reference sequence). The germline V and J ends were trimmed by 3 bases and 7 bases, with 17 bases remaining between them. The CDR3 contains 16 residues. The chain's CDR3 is CASSSPLQGKNSPLHF. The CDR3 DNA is TGTGCCAGCAGCTCCCCCTTACAGGGAAAAAATTCACCCCTCCACTTT.